The next 27 T cell receptor beta chains were all read from a single sample in a study of beta chain features in type 1 diabetes. General study results and limits: Among patients with Type 1 diabetes, TCRB CDR3s were moderately but significantly shorter in every one of the four CD4+ subsets.

The isolated RNA, all of it, was reverse transcribed, so expressed TCRB transcripts were what got sequenced. TCRdb's copy holds only in-frame clones and misses some; the assay was immunoSEQ multiplex PCR. Counted here are roughly 280,000 clones, 24% occurring once; the ten biggest clones make up around 0.011%. No antigen has been identified for these receptors. The sequenced material came from naive CD4+ T cells from blood. These receptors all stem from a woman between 25 and 40 years old with type 1 diabetes.

This chain joins TRBV27 and TRBJ1-2, with a possible D match to TRBD1 (6 bases). Trimming cost V 3 bases and J 2 bases, with 7 bases left between them. CDR3 length: 13 amino acids. Looked up from germline, CDR1 is MNHEY and CDR2 is SMNVEV (reference sequence). The CDR3 reads CASSLDRNYGYTF. The CDR3 region has the DNA TGTGCCAGCAGTTTGGACAGAAACTATGGCTACACCTTC.

This clone was counted only a few times. The gene calls are TRBV5-1 and TRBJ2-7; 7 bases are a match to TRBD2. Germline V CDR1 and CDR2: SGHRS, YFSETQ. After removal of 3 bases from V and 5 bases from J, the junction contained 5 bases not matched to a gene. The CDR3 totals 13 residues. CDR3 sequence: CASSSRLAHEQYF. CDR3 DNA sequence: TGCGCCAGCAGCTCCAGACTAGCCCACGAGCAGTACTTC.

The genes are TRBV9 and TRBJ2-3; TRBD1 agrees at 7 bases. Germline V lookup: CDR1 SGDLS, CDR2 YYNGEE. The CDR3 consists of 16 residues. Trimming at V came to 1 base and at J to 1 base, leaving 6 bases not matched to a gene. CDR3 DNA sequence: TGTGCCAGCAGCGTAAGACACGGACAGGGCACAGATACGCAGTATTTT. It translates to CASSVRHGQGTDTQYF.

In its sample, this clone was seen a few times. The chain joins TRBV4-2 to TRBJ2-1, with unresolved D. Trimming left V 4 bases short and J 5 bases short, with 9 bases between. The germline V gene has CDR1 LGHNA and CDR2 YNFKEQ. This CDR3 contains 13 residues. The CDR3 spells CASSPRNDNEQFF. CDR3 coding DNA: TGTGCCAGCAGCCCCAGGAACGACAATGAGCAGTTCTTC.

This clone has only a few counts. The V call is TRBV7-3, the J call TRBJ2-6, with 7 bases that match TRBD1. Germline V gives CDR1 SGHTA, CDR2 FQGTGA. The CDR3 sequence is 17 residues long. Trimming took 1 base from V and 2 from J; bases not matched to a gene: 5. CDR3 protein: CASSLRPQGTGANVLTF. CDR3 coding DNA: TGTGCCAGCAGCTTAAGACCACAGGGGACTGGGGCCAACGTCCTGACTTTC.

This clone was detected only a few times. The gene calls are TRBV19 and TRBJ2-1; TRBD1 might be the D (8 bases). In germline, CDR1 is LNHDA, CDR2 SQIVND (reference sequence). The CDR3 runs 15 residues. V lost 3 bases to trimming and J lost 4 bases, with 13 bases between them. DNA of the CDR3: TGTGCCAGTAGTATCATACAGGGGGGGTACAATGAGCAGTTCTTC. It translates to CASSIIQGGYNEQFF.

In this sample, this clone turned up a few times. The chain carries TRBV7-9 and TRBJ1-1; 7 bases line up with TRBD1. Looked up from germline, CDR1 is SEHNR and CDR2 is FQNEAQ (reference sequence). The CDR3 extends over 13 amino acids. Trimming took 5 bases from V and 1 from J; bases not matched to a gene: 1. CDR3 region: CASSRDRNTEAFF. The CDR3 region has the DNA TGTGCCAGCAGCCGGGACAGGAACACTGAAGCTTTCTTT.

In this sample, this clone turned up a few times. The rearrangement joins TRBV7-9 to TRBJ2-1; TRBD2 might be the D (5 bases). Germline lookup yields CDR1 SEHNR and CDR2 FQNEAQ (reference sequence). The CDR3 totals 15 residues. V was pared by 2 bases and J by 1 base, with 9 bases between. CDR3: CASSLRGISYNEQFF. The CDR3, as DNA: TGTGCCAGCAGCTTAAGAGGGATATCCTACAATGAGCAGTTCTTC.

CDR3 in amino acids: CASSLGPSETQYF. CDR3 nucleotide sequence: TGTGCCAGCAGTTTAGGGCCCTCGGAGACCCAGTACTTC. This chain uses TRBV28 with TRBJ2-5, with D uncertain. This CDR3 spans 13 amino acids. Germline values: CDR1 MDHEN, CDR2 SYDVKM. V was cut by 2 bases and J by 5 bases, with 9 bases left in between.

The chain uses TRBV19 and TRBJ2-1; possible D gene TRBD1, 6 bases. Trimming pared 1 base from V and 0 bases from J, leaving 10 bases between. The CDR3 consists of 16 residues. Germline CDR1 and CDR2: LNHDA and SQIVND (reference sequence). CDR3 nucleotides: TGTGCCAGTAGTATAGGTCGACAGGTCTCCTACAATGAGCAGTTCTTC. The encoded protein is CASSIGRQVSYNEQFF.

This clone was detected a few times. The chain combines TRBV29-1 with TRBJ1-4; D perhaps matches TRBD1 (6 bases). V was cut by 4 bases and J by 8 bases, with 14 bases left in between. The CDR3 spans 13 residues. Germline values: CDR1 SQVTM, CDR2 ANQGSEA. CDR3 in amino acids: CSVVGQGREKLFF. CDR3 DNA sequence: TGCAGCGTTGTTGGCCAGGGGAGAGAAAAACTGTTTTTT. Complete variable domain (other parts from reference TRBV29-1 and TRBJ1-4): SAVISQKPSRDICQRGTSLTIQCQVDSQVTMMFWYRQQPGQSLTLIATANQGSEATYESGFVIDKFPISRPNLTFSTLTVSNMSPEDSSIYLCSVVGQGREKLFFGSGTQLSVL.

About this clone itself: The junction does not match germline at one end; this may be a read error. This chain joins TRBV30 and TRBJ2-1, with 8 positions matching TRBD2. Germline loops: CDR1 GTSNPN, CDR2 SVGIG (reference sequence). The length of the CDR3 is 14 residues. Written as DNA, the CDR3 is TGTGCCTGGGATACCGGGACTAGTATTAATGAGCAGCTCTTC. It is translated as CAWDTGTSINEQLF.

This clone has a handful of counts. At one end the junction does not follow the germline gene, possibly because of a read error. The genes are TRBV9 and TRBJ2-3; 9 bases match TRBD2. Germline CDR1 reads SGDLS; CDR2 reads YYNGEE. The CDR3 totals 16 residues. In nucleotides, the CDR3 is TGTGCCAGCAGCCCCCGGGGTAGCGGGAGCAGAGATACGCAGTATTTT. Protein product: CASSPRGSGSRDTQYF.

This chain links TRBV6-1 with TRBJ1-5; weak D call: TRBD1 (5 bases). Germline values: CDR1 MNHNS, CDR2 SASEGT. The CDR3 is 12 amino acids. Trimming pared 6 bases from V and 6 bases from J, leaving 9 bases between. The CDR3 is CASRQGSQPQHF. The CDR3 DNA reads as TGTGCCAGCAGGCAGGGAAGTCAGCCCCAGCATTTT.

V and J are TRBV6-6 and TRBJ2-7, with D possibly matching TRBD2 (5 bases). This CDR3 has 12 amino acids. Germline V gene data show CDR1 as MNHNY and CDR2 as SVGAGI (reference sequence). V was shortened by 6 bases and J by 5 bases, with 11 bases between the two germline ends. CDR3 amino acids: CASSPAGNEQYF. The CDR3 DNA reads TGTGCCAGCAGCCCGGCCGGGAACGAGCAGTACTTC.

The chain carries TRBV5-1 and TRBJ2-1; D perhaps matches TRBD2 (6 bases). The CDR3 loop spans 15 amino acids. The ends were cut back, 1 base at V and 3 bases at J, with 11 bases in the middle. Germline V gene sequence: CDR1 SGHRS, CDR2 YFSETQ. This CDR3 reads CASSLRDSSYNEQFF. CDR3 bases: TGCGCCAGCAGCTTGCGGGACTCCAGCTACAATGAGCAGTTCTTC.

In this sample, this clone turned up a few times. This rearrangement joins TRBV5-4 to TRBJ1-2; D is uncertain. V was cut by 1 base and J by 0 bases, with 4 bases left in between. In germline, CDR1 is SGHNT, CDR2 YYREEE (reference sequence). This CDR3 is 13 amino acids long. CDR3 sequence reads: CASSLPANYGYTF. The CDR3 DNA reads as TGTGCCAGCAGCTTGCCGGCTAACTATGGCTACACCTTC.

V and J are TRBV18 and TRBJ2-5; no clear D gene. This CDR3 is built from 12 residues. CDR1 KGHSH and CDR2 LQKENI come from the germline V gene. V was clipped by 6 bases and J by 3 bases, with 8 bases between them. In DNA, the CDR3 is TGTGCCAGCTCCCCCGAGAAAGAGACCCAGTACTTC. This translates into CASSPEKETQYF.

The CDR3 DNA reads TGTGCCTGGAGAGAGACTAGCTACAATGAGCAGTTCTTC. Translating gives CAWRETSYNEQFF. The genes are TRBV30 and TRBJ2-1, with D tentatively TRBD2 (6 bases). CDR1 and CDR2 (germline): GTSNPN, SVGIG (reference sequence). The CDR3 has 13 residues. Deletions cut 3 bases from V and 3 bases from J, with 9 bases between.

This clone was detected a few times. This rearrangement joins TRBV10-3 to TRBJ2-4; 8 positions agree with TRBD1. V was clipped by 5 bases and J by 7 bases; unmatched bases: 4. The CDR3 has 13 residues. CDR1 ENHRY and CDR2 SYGVKD come from the germline V gene. The DNA for the CDR3 is TGTGCCATCAGTTTGGGACAGGATAACATTCAGTACTTC. This encodes CAISLGQDNIQYF.

The rearrangement joins TRBV2 to TRBJ1-5; 9 bases agree with TRBD1. The CDR3 length is 14 residues. J was trimmed by 9 bases and V by 7 bases; bases with no gene match: 10. Per the germline V gene, CDR1 is SNHLY and CDR2 is FYNNEI. This chain's CDR3 is CASKLGQGMPPQHF. The DNA for the CDR3 is TGTGCCAGCAAACTTGGACAGGGGATGCCGCCCCAGCATTTT.

This chain joins TRBV5-6 and TRBJ2-1; 9 bases fit TRBD2. The germline V gene has CDR1 SGHDT and CDR2 YYEEEE. This CDR3 has 16 amino acids. V trimming: 0 bases; J trimming: 8 bases; junction bases outside the gene matches: 9. The CDR3 is CASSLAASGAHHEQFF. CDR3 bases: TGTGCCAGCAGCTTGGCGGCTAGCGGGGCCCACCATGAGCAGTTCTTC.

This clone was recorded a few times. CDR3 protein: CASSPRVASQETQYF. Written as DNA, the CDR3 is TGTGCCAGCTCACCACGTGTGGCCAGCCAAGAGACCCAGTACTTC. V and J are TRBV18 and TRBJ2-5; no clear D. Per germline, CDR1 KGHSH and CDR2 LQKENI. V was trimmed by 1 base and J by 1 base, leaving 10 bases between them. The CDR3 spans 15 residues.

This clone has just a few counts. Here the CDR3 DNA reads TGTGCTAGTGGTCCCAAGGCGGGTGCGGAGACCCAGTACTTC. It specifies CASGPKAGAETQYF. The chain links TRBV12-5 to TRBJ2-5, with a tentative D call TRBD2 (5 bases). The CDR3 extends over 14 amino acids. V was cut by 5 bases and J by 5 bases, with 15 bases left in between. CDR1 and CDR2 from the germline V gene are LGHNT and FRNRAP. Supplemented by reference TRBV12-5 and TRBJ2-5, the full variable domain reads DARVTQTPRHKVTEMGQEVTMRCQPILGHNTVFWYRQTMMQGLELLAYFRNRAPLDDSGMPKDRFSAEMPDATLATLKIQPSEPRDSAVYFCASGPKAGAETQYFGPGTRLLVL.

V gene TRBV5-4 combines with J gene TRBJ2-3; 11 nucleotides align to TRBD2. Germline assignment: CDR1 SGHNT and CDR2 YYREEE (reference sequence). This CDR3 comprises 16 residues. The J segment lost 3 bases and the V segment lost 4 bases, leaving 7 bases of the junction unmatched. The CDR3 reads CASSHSGRAGTDTQYF. For the CDR3, the DNA is TGTGCCAGCAGCCATAGCGGGAGGGCCGGGACAGATACGCAGTATTTT.

In its sample, this clone was seen a few times. The chain carries TRBV7-2 and TRBJ2-1, with D possibly being TRBD2 (6 bases). The CDR3 is 14 amino acids. The germline V gene has CDR1 SGHTA and CDR2 FQGNSA. Trimming removed 4 bases at V and 3 bases at J, with 10 bases between. In DNA, the CDR3 is TGTGCCAGCAGCTGGGACTCTTTCTACAATGAGCAGTTCTTC. It translates to CASSWDSFYNEQFF.

The gene calls are TRBV9 and TRBJ1-1, with a possible D match to TRBD1 (6 bases). Germline CDR1 is SGDLS and CDR2 is YYNGEE. This CDR3 is 15 amino acids long. Trimming shortened V by 4 bases and J by 3 bases, and 16 bases separated the two germline ends. The CDR3 loop is CASSPRQVWDTEAFF. CDR3 nucleotides: TGTGCCAGCAGCCCCCGACAGGTGTGGGACACTGAAGCTTTCTTT. The full variable domain, completed using reference TRBV9 and TRBJ1-1, is DSGVTQTPKHLITATGQRVTLRCSPRSGDLSVYWYQQSLDQGLQFLIQYYNGEERAKGNILERFSAQQFPDLHSELNLSSLELGDSALYFCASSPRQVWDTEAFFGQGTRLTVV.